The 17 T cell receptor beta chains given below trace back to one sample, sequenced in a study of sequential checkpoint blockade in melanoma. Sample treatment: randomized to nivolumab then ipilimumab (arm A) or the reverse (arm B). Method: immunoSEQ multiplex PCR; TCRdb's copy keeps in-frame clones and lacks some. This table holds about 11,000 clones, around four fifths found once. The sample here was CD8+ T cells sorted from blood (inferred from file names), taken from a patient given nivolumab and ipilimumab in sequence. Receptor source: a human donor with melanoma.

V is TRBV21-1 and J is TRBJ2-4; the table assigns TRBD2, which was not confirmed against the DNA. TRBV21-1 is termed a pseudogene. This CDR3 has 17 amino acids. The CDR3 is CASSSVLVQQRKNIQYF. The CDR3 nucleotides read TGTGCCAGCAGTAGTGTACTAGTACAGCAAAGAAAAAACATTCAGTACTTC.

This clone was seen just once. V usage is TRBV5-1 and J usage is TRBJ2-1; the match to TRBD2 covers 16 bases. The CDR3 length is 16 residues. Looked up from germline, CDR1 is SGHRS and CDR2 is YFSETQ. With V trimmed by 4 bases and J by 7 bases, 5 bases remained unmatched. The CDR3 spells CASSPGLAGGHNEQFF. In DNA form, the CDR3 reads TGCGCCAGCAGCCCGGGACTAGCGGGGGGGCATAATGAGCAGTTCTTC.

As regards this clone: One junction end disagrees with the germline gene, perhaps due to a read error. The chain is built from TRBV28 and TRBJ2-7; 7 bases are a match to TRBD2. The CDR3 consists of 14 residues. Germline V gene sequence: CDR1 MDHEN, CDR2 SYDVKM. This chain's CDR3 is CASNGGGGSYEQYF. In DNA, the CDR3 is TGTGCGAGCAATGGGGGGGGAGGCAGTTACGAGCAGTACTTC. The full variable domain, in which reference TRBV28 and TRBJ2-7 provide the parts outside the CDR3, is DVKVTQSSRYLVKRTGEKVFLECVQDMDHENMFWYRQDPGLGLRLIYFSYDVKMKEKGDIPEGYSVSREKKERFSLILESASTNQTSMYLCASNGGGGSYEQYFGPGTRLTVT.

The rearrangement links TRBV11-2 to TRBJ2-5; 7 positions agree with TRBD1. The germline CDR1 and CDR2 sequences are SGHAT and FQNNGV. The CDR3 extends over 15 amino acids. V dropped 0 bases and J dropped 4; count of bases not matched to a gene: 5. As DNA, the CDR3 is TGTGCCAGCAGCTTAGAAACAGGGGTGGGAGAGACCCAGTACTTC. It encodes CASSLETGVGETQYF.

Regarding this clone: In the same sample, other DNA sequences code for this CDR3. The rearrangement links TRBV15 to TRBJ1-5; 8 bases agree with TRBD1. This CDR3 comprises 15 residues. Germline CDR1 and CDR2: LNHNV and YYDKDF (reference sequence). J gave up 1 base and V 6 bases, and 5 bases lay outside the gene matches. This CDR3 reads CATSTGGNSNQPQHF. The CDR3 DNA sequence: TGTGCCACCAGTACAGGGGGGAACAGCAATCAGCCCCAGCATTTT.

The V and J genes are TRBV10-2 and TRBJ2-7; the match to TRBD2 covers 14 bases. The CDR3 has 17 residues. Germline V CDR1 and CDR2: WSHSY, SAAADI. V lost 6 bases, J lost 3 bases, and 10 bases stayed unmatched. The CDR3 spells CASSGSTSGGALYEQYF. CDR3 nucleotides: TGCGCCAGCAGCGGTTCGACTAGCGGGGGGGCCCTCTACGAGCAGTACTTC.

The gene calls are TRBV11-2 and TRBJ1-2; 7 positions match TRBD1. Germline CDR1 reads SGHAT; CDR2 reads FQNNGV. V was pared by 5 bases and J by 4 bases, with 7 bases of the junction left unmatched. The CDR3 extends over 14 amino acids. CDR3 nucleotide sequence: TGTGCCAGCAGCATCGGACAGGTTCGCTATGGCTACACCTTC. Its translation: CASSIGQVRYGYTF.

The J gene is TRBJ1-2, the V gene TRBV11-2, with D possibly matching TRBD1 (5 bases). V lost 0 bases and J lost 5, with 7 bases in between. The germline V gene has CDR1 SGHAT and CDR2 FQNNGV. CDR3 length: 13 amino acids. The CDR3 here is CASSLDAGYGYTF. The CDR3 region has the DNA TGTGCCAGCAGCTTAGATGCAGGGTATGGCTACACCTTC.

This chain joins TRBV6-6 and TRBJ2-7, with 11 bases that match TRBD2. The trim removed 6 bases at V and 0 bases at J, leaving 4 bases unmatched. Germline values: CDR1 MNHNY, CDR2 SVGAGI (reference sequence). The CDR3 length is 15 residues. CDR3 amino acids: CASSSGLAASYEQYF. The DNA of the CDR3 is TGTGCCAGCAGCTCGGGACTAGCGGCCTCCTACGAGCAGTACTTC.

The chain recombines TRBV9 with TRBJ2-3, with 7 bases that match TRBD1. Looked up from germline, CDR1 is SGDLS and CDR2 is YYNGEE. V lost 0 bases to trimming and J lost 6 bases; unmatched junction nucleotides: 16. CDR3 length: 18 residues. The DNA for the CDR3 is TGTGCCAGCAGCGTAGACCCGAGGTCCCCAGGGGGATATGATACGCAGTATTTT. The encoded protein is CASSVDPRSPGGYDTQYF.

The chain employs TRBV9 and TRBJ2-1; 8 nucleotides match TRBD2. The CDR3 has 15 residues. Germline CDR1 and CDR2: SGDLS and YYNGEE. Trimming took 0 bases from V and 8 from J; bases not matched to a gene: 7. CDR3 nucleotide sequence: TGTGCCAGCAGCGTAGACAGCGGGAGTACCCATGAGCAGTTCTTC. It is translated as CASSVDSGSTHEQFF.

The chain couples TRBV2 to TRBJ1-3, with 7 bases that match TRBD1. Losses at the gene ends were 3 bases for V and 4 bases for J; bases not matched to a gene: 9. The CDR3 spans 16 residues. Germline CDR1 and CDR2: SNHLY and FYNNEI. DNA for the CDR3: TGTGCCAGCAGTGACCCTTCGACAGGGATAGGAAACACCATATATTTT. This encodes CASSDPSTGIGNTIYF.

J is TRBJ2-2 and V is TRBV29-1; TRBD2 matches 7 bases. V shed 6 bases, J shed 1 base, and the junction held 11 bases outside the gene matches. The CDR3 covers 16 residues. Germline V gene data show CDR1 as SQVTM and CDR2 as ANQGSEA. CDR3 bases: TGCAGCGTCCGAGGTCGAGAGCGGGAGAACACCGGGGAGCTGTTTTTT. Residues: CSVRGRERENTGELFF.

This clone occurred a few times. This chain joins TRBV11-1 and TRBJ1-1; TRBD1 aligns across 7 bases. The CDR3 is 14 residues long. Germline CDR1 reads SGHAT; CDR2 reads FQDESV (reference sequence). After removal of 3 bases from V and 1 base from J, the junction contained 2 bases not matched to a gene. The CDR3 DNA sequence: TGTGCCAGCAGCTTCAGGACAGGGAACACTGAAGCTTTCTTT. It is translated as CASSFRTGNTEAFF. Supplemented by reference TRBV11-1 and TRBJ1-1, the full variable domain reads EAEVAQSPRYKITEKSQAVAFWCDPISGHATLYWYRQILGQGPELLVQFQDESVVDDSQLPKDRFSAERLKGVDSTLKIQPAELGDSAMYLCASSFRTGNTEAFFGQGTRLTVV.

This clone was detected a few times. Written as DNA, the CDR3 is TGTGCCAGTAGTATAGACGGGGACAGTTTGAACACTGAAGCTTTCTTT. This sequence encodes CASSIDGDSLNTEAFF. This rearrangement joins TRBV19 to TRBJ1-1, with 7 bases aligning to TRBD1. The CDR3 totals 16 residues. Losses at the gene ends were 0 bases for V and 0 bases for J; bases not matched to a gene: 4. Germline V gene sequence: CDR1 LNHDA, CDR2 SQIVND (reference sequence).

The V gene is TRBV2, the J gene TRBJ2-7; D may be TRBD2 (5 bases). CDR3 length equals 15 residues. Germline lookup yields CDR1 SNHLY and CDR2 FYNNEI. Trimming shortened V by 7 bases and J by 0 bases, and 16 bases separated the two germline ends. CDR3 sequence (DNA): TGTGCCAGCAAAAAGCGTGAGAGGGACTCCTACGAGCAGTACTTC. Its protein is CASKKRERDSYEQYF.

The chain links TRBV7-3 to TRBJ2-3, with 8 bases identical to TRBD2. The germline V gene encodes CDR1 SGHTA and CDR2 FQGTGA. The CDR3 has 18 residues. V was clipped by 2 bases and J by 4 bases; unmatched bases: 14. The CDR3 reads CASSLGLAGGVRADTQYF. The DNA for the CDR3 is TGTGCCAGCAGCTTAGGACTCGCCGGGGGGGTTAGGGCAGATACGCAGTATTTT. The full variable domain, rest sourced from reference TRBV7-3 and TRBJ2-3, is GAGVSQTPSNKVTEKGKYVELRCDPISGHTALYWYRQSLGQGPEFLIYFQGTGAADDSGLPNDRFFAVRPEGSVSTLKIQRTERGDSAVYLCASSLGLAGGVRADTQYFGPGTRLTVL.